A single sample gave rise to the 9 T cell receptor beta chains below, sequenced in a study of response to subunit inactivated influenza vaccine. Each CDR3 protein is one row after TCRdb ran MiXCR on the RT-PCR reads. In the table there are 650,000 to 850,000 distinct CDR3 sequences, 14% of which are singletons. The starting material was PBMCs from blood, obtained 14 to 15 days before vaccination. The receptors come from a man aged 45-60 years who received an inactivated influenza vaccine.

The J gene is TRBJ2-2, the V gene TRBV12-3 or TRBV12-4; D gene unclear. The CDR3 is made up of 16 amino acids. Trimming stripped 1 base from V and 1 base from J, with 10 bases between. The CDR3 sequence is CASSLGTHLNTGELFF. Here the CDR3 DNA reads TGTGCCAGCAGTTTAGGTACACACTTGAACACCGGGGAGCTGTTTTTT.

In this sample, this clonotype turned up a few times. This rearrangement joins TRBV20-1 to TRBJ2-3, with D perhaps matching TRBD2 (5 bases). Germline loops: CDR1 DFQATT, CDR2 SNEGSKA (reference sequence). Trimming took 2 bases from V and 3 from J, leaving 12 bases between them. This CDR3 comprises 14 residues. CDR3 amino acids: CSARTARGTDTQYF. As DNA, the CDR3 is TGCAGTGCTAGAACCGCCCGGGGAACAGATACGCAGTATTTT.

This clonotype was picked up a small number of times. The genes are TRBV4-2 and TRBJ1-4; 7 bases are a match to TRBD1. Germline trimming cut 4 bases from V and 3 bases from J; bases unmatched to any gene: 5. The CDR3 runs 15 residues. CDR1 and CDR2 from the germline V gene are LGHNA and YNFKEQ. The CDR3 DNA reads as TGTGCCAGCAGCCCCGGGACAGCCTCTAATGAAAAACTGTTTTTT. Its protein product is CASSPGTASNEKLFF.

In regard to this clonotype: Possible read error: a much larger clone is one base away. V and J are TRBV29-1 and TRBJ2-7; TRBD2 matches at 12 bases. This CDR3 has 15 residues. Germline V lookup: CDR1 SQVTM, CDR2 ANQGSEA. The CDR3 reads CSVEVLAGGSYDQYF. The CDR3, as DNA: TGCAGCGTTGAAGTTCTAGCGGGAGGGTCCTACGATCAGTACTTC.

This clonotype was seen a few times. J is TRBJ2-3 and V is TRBV2; maybe TRBD1 (5 bases). The CDR3 is 14 amino acids. The V end was cut by 7 bases, the J end by 0 bases, with 11 bases between. The germline CDR1 and CDR2 sequences are SNHLY and FYNNEI. The DNA of the CDR3 is TGTGCCAGCATGGGCGACAGTAGCACAGATACGCAGTATTTT. Translation: CASMGDSSTDTQYF.

A few counts support this clonotype. V is TRBV12-3 or TRBV12-4 and J is TRBJ2-1, with TRBD2 matching over 11 bases. The CDR3 totals 15 residues. Trimming took 5 bases from V and 6 from J; bases not matched to a gene: 6. In DNA, the CDR3 is TGTGCCAGCAGTGTTAGCGGGGGGGCCGGCAATGAGCAGTTCTTC. This translates into CASSVSGGAGNEQFF.

In this sample, this clonotype turned up once. CDR3 bases: TGTGCCAGCATTGGGACGGGGAACACCGGGGAGCTGTTTTTT. Protein: CASIGTGNTGELFF. The gene calls are TRBV2 and TRBJ2-2; D may match TRBD1 or TRBD2 (5 bases each). The length of the CDR3 is 14 residues. CDR1 and CDR2 (germline): SNHLY, FYNNEI. Trimming shortened V by 7 bases and J by 1 base, and 10 bases separated the two germline ends.

This clonotype was observed a handful of times. The gene calls are TRBV29-1 and TRBJ2-6, with D unclear. CDR3 length equals 13 residues. Between the trimmed V and J ends, which lost 5 bases and 0 bases, there was a span of 5 bases. Germline lookup yields CDR1 SQVTM and CDR2 ANQGSEA. CDR3 region: CSVLGSGANVLTF. The CDR3, as DNA: TGCAGCGTTTTGGGCTCTGGGGCCAACGTCCTGACTTTC. Full variable domain (rest looked up from reference TRBV29-1 and TRBJ2-6): SAVISQKPSRDICQRGTSLTIQCQVDSQVTMMFWYRQQPGQSLTLIATANQGSEATYESGFVIDKFPISRPNLTFSTLTVSNMSPEDSSIYLCSVLGSGANVLTFGAGSRLTVL.

This clonotype was observed a few times. The J gene is TRBJ1-1, the V gene TRBV5-1; 7 bases agree with TRBD1. The germline V gene has CDR1 SGHRS and CDR2 YFSETQ. The trim removed 0 bases at V and 6 bases at J, leaving 14 bases unmatched. The CDR3 runs to 17 residues. The CDR3, as DNA: TGCGCCAGCAGCTTGGTGGGCAGGGGGGCCGGGGGAGCTGAAGCTTTCTTT. Translated, it gives CASSLVGRGAGGAEAFF.